These 19 T cell receptor beta chains were all obtained from the same sample, sequenced in a study of blood T cell repertoires in COVID-19. Assay: immunoSEQ multiplex PCR; the TCRdb copy retains only in-frame clones and omits some. Of about 160,000 clones detected, 81% appear once; the ten largest clones hold approximately 11%. The sequencing input was peripheral blood. These receptors were obtained from a man aged 55 to 70 with active or convalescent COVID-19.

CDR3 sequence reads: CASSLIRTVNYGYTF. The CDR3 nucleotides read TGTGCCAGCAGCTTGATTCGGACAGTTAACTATGGCTACACCTTC. The chain combines TRBV5-6 with TRBJ1-2; perhaps TRBD1 as D (6 bases). V was trimmed by 1 base and J by 1 base, leaving 11 bases between them. The germline V gene has CDR1 SGHDT and CDR2 YYEEEE. The CDR3 covers 15 residues. The full variable domain, in which reference TRBV5-6 and TRBJ1-2 provide the parts outside the CDR3, is DAGVTQSPTHLIKTRGQQVTLRCSPKSGHDTVSWYQQALGQGPQFIFQYYEEEERQRGNFPDRFSGHQFPNYSSELNVNALLLGDSALYLCASSLIRTVNYGYTFGSGTRLTVV.

The V and J genes are TRBV27 and TRBJ1-4, with D unresolved. Germline CDR1 is MNHEY and CDR2 is SMNVEV (reference sequence). Trimming stripped 7 bases from V and 4 bases from J, with 16 bases between. CDR3 length: 15 residues. In DNA form, the CDR3 reads TGTGCCAGCATTTGGGTGACCGGGGTTAATGAAAAACTGTTTTTT. Translated: CASIWVTGVNEKLFF. Filled out from reference TRBV27 and TRBJ1-4, the complete variable domain reads EAQVTQNPRYLITVTGKKLTVTCSQNMNHEYMSWYRQDPGLGLRQIYYSMNVEVTDKGDVPEGYKVSRKEKRNFPLILESPSPNQTSLYFCASIWVTGVNEKLFFGSGTQLSVL.

The chain links TRBV12-3 or TRBV12-4 to TRBJ1-5; 8 bases are a match to TRBD1. V was pared by 3 bases and J by 5 bases, with 0 bases of the junction left unmatched. CDR3 length: 13 residues. The CDR3 sequence: CASSLTGDQPQHF. The DNA for the CDR3 is TGTGCCAGCAGTTTGACAGGGGATCAGCCCCAGCATTTT.

This sequence joins TRBV9 and TRBJ1-1; maybe TRBD1 (6 bases). The germline V and J ends were trimmed by 4 bases and 1 base, with 14 bases remaining between them. The germline V gene has CDR1 SGDLS and CDR2 YYNGEE. The CDR3 has 15 amino acids. DNA for the CDR3: TGTGCCAGCAGCCCTGTGGGGGGGCAGAACACTGAAGCTTTCTTT. Protein sequence: CASSPVGGQNTEAFF.

The V call is TRBV3-1 (or the pseudogene TRBV3-2), the J call TRBJ2-3, with 7 bases aligning to TRBD1. The CDR3 consists of 15 residues. After removal of 5 bases from V and 0 bases from J, the junction contained 5 bases not matched to a gene. Germline loops: CDR1 LGHDT, CDR2 YNNKEL (reference sequence). In DNA, the CDR3 is TGTGCCAGCAGCTTCCGGGACAGAAGCACAGATACGCAGTATTTT. Its protein is CASSFRDRSTDTQYF.

The rearrangement uses TRBV2 and TRBJ1-5; no firm D call. The ends were cut back, 5 bases at V and 2 bases at J, with 16 bases in the middle. CDR1 SNHLY and CDR2 FYNNEI come from the germline V gene. The CDR3 is made up of 16 amino acids. CDR3 nucleotide sequence: TGTGCCAGCAGTTCCTCCGGGAACCCTGGCAATCAGCCCCAGCATTTT. This gives the protein CASSSSGNPGNQPQHF.

The rearrangement joins TRBV7-2 to TRBJ2-1, with 10 bases identical to TRBD2. Trimming cost V 5 bases and J 9 bases; bases outside gene matches: 4. The germline V gene has CDR1 SGHTA and CDR2 FQGNSA. The CDR3 has 13 amino acids. CDR3 in DNA: TGTGCCAGCAGCCCCCGACTAGCGGGTGAGCAGTTCTTC. Its protein product is CASSPRLAGEQFF.

The V and J genes are TRBV15 and TRBJ2-7, with 10 bases that match TRBD2. The CDR3 loop spans 15 amino acids. In germline, CDR1 is LNHNV, CDR2 YYDKDF (reference sequence). V was clipped by 4 bases and J by 2 bases; unmatched bases: 5. Here the CDR3 reads CATSIQREGPYEQYF. The CDR3 DNA reads as TGTGCCACCAGCATTCAGCGGGAGGGCCCCTACGAGCAGTACTTC.

J is TRBJ1-2 and V is TRBV2; no definite D call. The CDR3 length is 13 residues. Germline V gives CDR1 SNHLY, CDR2 FYNNEI. Trimming cost V 7 bases and J 3 bases, with 12 bases left between them. The CDR3 protein is CASNGGFDYGYTF. CDR3 in DNA: TGTGCCAGCAACGGAGGGTTCGACTATGGCTACACCTTC.

The genes are TRBV20-1 and TRBJ1-1; D is unresolved. CDR1 and CDR2 (germline): DFQATT, SNEGSKA (reference sequence). V was pared by 1 base and J by 8 bases, with 8 bases between. This CDR3 is 11 amino acids long. CDR3 sequence reads: CSARVGVEAFF. The CDR3 nucleotides read TGCAGTGCTAGAGTGGGCGTGGAAGCTTTCTTT.

This chain joins TRBV11-2 and TRBJ1-1; D unclear. This CDR3 has 13 amino acids. Germline CDR1 SGHAT, CDR2 FQNNGV. Trimming removed 2 bases at V and 4 bases at J, with 8 bases between. This chain's CDR3 is CASSLRVGTEAFF. The CDR3 nucleotides read TGTGCCAGCAGCTTAAGAGTCGGCACTGAAGCTTTCTTT.

V and J are TRBV2 and TRBJ1-4; D not resolved. In germline, CDR1 is SNHLY, CDR2 FYNNEI. CDR3 length: 15 residues. Trimming removed 1 base at V and 0 bases at J, with 6 bases between. As DNA, the CDR3 is TGTGCCAGCAGTGAAGGCGGGGCAACTAATGAAAAACTGTTTTTT. Translated: CASSEGGATNEKLFF.

The rearrangement joins TRBV5-1 to TRBJ2-7, with TRBD2 as a possible D gene (6 bases). The germline V gene has CDR1 SGHRS and CDR2 YFSETQ. With 4 bases removed from V and 7 bases from J, the gap between germline ends came to 21 bases. This CDR3 has 15 residues. The CDR3 DNA is TGCGCCAGCAGCCCGGGACTGACCCTCCTCGGGGAGCAGTACTTC. Its translation: CASSPGLTLLGEQYF.

This clone was recorded many times. This chain connects TRBV5-1 to TRBJ1-6, with 8 bases fitting TRBD1. Germline V CDR1 and CDR2: SGHRS, YFSETQ. Trimming removed 4 bases from V and 5 bases from J; junction bases left unmatched: 8. This CDR3 spans 16 amino acids. Here the CDR3 DNA reads TGCGCCAGCAGCCCCCGAGGACAGGGAGATAATTCACCCCTCCACTTT. The encoded protein is CASSPRGQGDNSPLHF.

This rearrangement joins TRBV5-8 to TRBJ1-2; 8 bases are shared with TRBD1. V lost 0 bases, J lost 8 bases, and 6 bases stayed unmatched. Per germline, CDR1 SGHTS and CDR2 YDEGEE. The CDR3 has 14 residues. CDR3 region: CASSLGDRSEGYTF. The DNA for the CDR3 is TGTGCCAGCAGCTTGGGGGACAGGTCAGAGGGCTACACCTTC.

This clone came up once. V is TRBV28 and J is TRBJ2-1; 9 bases are shared with TRBD1. V trimming: 6 bases; J trimming: 4 bases; junction bases outside the gene matches: 13. CDR1 and CDR2 (germline): MDHEN, SYDVKM. This CDR3 is 17 amino acids long. The CDR3, as DNA: TGTGCCAGCAGGCCAGGGGTAGGGACAGGGCCTTACAATGAGCAGTTCTTC. As protein: CASRPGVGTGPYNEQFF.

The CDR3 DNA reads as TGCGCCAGCAGCTTGGTAGGACAGGGGTACGGAAACACCATATATTTT. It encodes CASSLVGQGYGNTIYF. This sequence joins TRBV5-1 and TRBJ1-3, with 9 bases fitting TRBD1. CDR3 length: 16 amino acids. V lost 0 bases and J lost 4; bases outside the gene matches: 5. Germline V lookup: CDR1 SGHRS, CDR2 YFSETQ.

The CDR3 sequence: CASSSSGGADTQYF. Written as DNA, the CDR3 is TGTGCCAGCAGCTCTAGCGGGGGGGCCGATACGCAGTATTTT. The gene calls are TRBV5-6 and TRBJ2-3, with 12 bases that match TRBD2. V lost 3 bases and J lost 6; bases outside the gene matches: 2. The CDR3 is 14 residues long. CDR1 and CDR2 from the germline V gene are SGHDT and YYEEEE.

This chain joins TRBV15 and TRBJ2-1; TRBD1 aligns across 11 bases. The trim removed 0 bases at V and 10 bases at J, leaving 11 bases unmatched. The CDR3 spans 17 residues. CDR1 and CDR2 (germline): LNHNV, YYDKDF (reference sequence). CDR3 residues: CATSRELPGTGGGEQFF. CDR3 DNA: TGTGCCACCAGCAGAGAGCTTCCCGGGACAGGGGGGGGAGAGCAGTTCTTC.